The clone carrying this T cell receptor beta chain was picked up one time. The target antigen is unknown. Profiling relied on immunoSEQ multiplex PCR, and the TCRdb table lists in-frame clones only, not all of them. The sample lists approximately 110,000 clones; roughly 90% were seen once. The V gene lost 3 bases and the J gene lost 8 bases, with 13 bases spanning the gap. Germline assignment: CDR1 MNHEY and CDR2 SVGAGI. The CDR3 totals 13 residues. These data belong to a study of CD4+ T cells in melanoma. General study findings and limits: A reported correlation linked neoantigen-specific CD4+ T cells to CD8+, macrophage and B cell function. In melanoma, neoantigen-specific CD4+ T cells reportedly differed in differentiation state.

The chain combines TRBV6-5 with TRBJ1-2, with a weak D call TRBD1 (5 bases). The sample consisted of peripheral blood. The clonotype comes from a human donor with melanoma. The CDR3 sequence: CASSYVLEGGYTF. In nucleotides, the CDR3 is TGTGCCAGCAGTTATGTCCTTGAGGGGGGCTACACCTTC.